A single sample is the source of the 16 T cell receptor beta chains below, sequenced in a study of blood T cells in healthy people across ages. The use of a sample-barcoded 5' primer and a J-beta primer mix characterized a second PCR of 7 to 11 cycles. MiXCR, applied by TCRdb to the 5' RACE reads, yields one record per CDR3 protein. The sample lists about 800,000 distinct CDR3 sequences; 25% were seen once. This sample also belongs to another study, concerning T cells of mothers and their children.

Source material: blood. The receptors were sampled from a boy between 5 and 17 years old in good health.

The table lists this clonotype with a few counts. The chain couples TRBV25-1 to TRBJ2-2; D remains unclear. V was trimmed by 8 bases and J by 8 bases, leaving 12 bases between them. CDR1 and CDR2 from the germline V gene are MGHDK and SYGVNS. The CDR3 length is 12 residues. The CDR3 DNA follows: TGTGCCAGCCGAGGCCGGGTTGGGGAGCTGTTTTTT. Protein: CASRGRVGELFF.

Only a few counts were recorded for this clonotype. The CDR3 spells CASSLFRTGGRFEQYF. The CDR3 DNA sequence: TGTGCCAGCAGTTTATTCCGGACAGGGGGCCGGTTCGAGCAGTACTTC. The V gene is TRBV28, the J gene TRBJ2-7; 11 bases agree with TRBD1. V lost 1 base to trimming and J lost 6 bases; unmatched junction nucleotides: 8. The CDR3 loop spans 16 amino acids. Germline loops: CDR1 MDHEN, CDR2 SYDVKM.

This clonotype was detected only a few times. V is TRBV6-1 and J is TRBJ1-5; D gene uncertain. This CDR3 comprises 16 residues. The V gene lost 4 bases and the J gene lost 9 bases, with 22 bases spanning the gap. Germline CDR1 reads MNHNS; CDR2 reads SASEGT. CDR3 DNA sequence: TGTGCCAGCAGTGCAAGAGGGAAGGGATTTATTCGGCCCCAGCATTTT. Protein: CASSARGKGFIRPQHF.

V gene TRBV4-1 combines with J gene TRBJ2-1; D is ambiguous. V was clipped by 2 bases and J by 2 bases, with 16 bases between them. There are 17 residues in the CDR3. CDR1 and CDR2 (germline): MGHRA, YSYEKL. CDR3 sequence reads: CASSQWAGPRPYNEQFF. The CDR3 region has the DNA TGCGCCAGCAGCCAATGGGCAGGCCCCCGGCCCTACAATGAGCAGTTCTTC.

Note on this clonotype: One end of the junction is discordant with germline, which a read error may explain. The chain couples TRBV7-7 to TRBJ2-5, with D tentatively TRBD2 (6 bases). The germline V gene has CDR1 SSHAT and CDR2 FNYEAQ (reference sequence). The CDR3 spans 15 residues. CDR3 residues: CASSLGLGTGETQYF. CDR3 bases: TGTGCTAGCAGCTTAGGACTGGGGACTGGAGAGACCCAGTACTTC.

This clonotype appeared a few times. This chain joins TRBV11-2 and TRBJ2-5, with D perhaps being TRBD1 or TRBD2 (5 bases each). The V gene's germline CDR1 is SGHAT and CDR2 FQNNGV. Trimming took off 3 bases at V and 4 bases at J, with 12 bases between the two ends. The CDR3 has 14 residues. CDR3 region: CASSFTGPTETQYF. In DNA form, the CDR3 reads TGTGCCAGCAGCTTTACGGGACCCACAGAGACCCAGTACTTC.

V usage is TRBV27 and J usage is TRBJ2-1; TRBD2 matches at 9 bases. Germline CDR1 reads MNHEY; CDR2 reads SMNVEV (reference sequence). V dropped 7 bases and J dropped 4; count of bases not matched to a gene: 11. The CDR3 runs 16 residues. CDR3 protein: CASNSISGRSYNEQFF. DNA of the CDR3: TGTGCCAGCAACTCCATAAGCGGGAGGTCTTACAATGAGCAGTTCTTC.

The chain uses TRBV6-2 or TRBV6-3 and TRBJ2-7, with D tentatively TRBD1 or TRBD2 (5 bases each). This CDR3 is 14 amino acids long. The germline CDR1 and CDR2 sequences are MNHEY and SVGEGT. With 6 bases removed from V and 6 bases from J, the gap between germline ends came to 18 bases. The CDR3 coding sequence is TGTGCCAGCAGCCTCCGCCGGGGCCAGGGCGAGCAGTACTTC. Amino acids: CASSLRRGQGEQYF.

The CDR3 DNA follows: TGTGCCAGCAGCCCAAAACGCGACAGGAACACTGAAGCTTTCTTT. This codes for CASSPKRDRNTEAFF. This chain links TRBV4-2 with TRBJ1-1; D is possibly TRBD1 (5 bases). Germline CDR1 is LGHNA and CDR2 is YNFKEQ. Trimming shortened V by 4 bases and J by 1 base, and 13 bases separated the two germline ends. This CDR3 has 15 residues.

The gene calls are TRBV4-3 and TRBJ1-5; D remains unclear. The CDR3 extends over 14 amino acids. Germline V gene lookup returns CDR1 LGHNA and CDR2 YSLEER. Trimming removed 0 bases from V and 5 bases from J, with 8 bases in between. The CDR3 is CASSQEREDQPQHF. The CDR3 DNA reads as TGCGCCAGCAGCCAAGAGAGGGAGGATCAGCCCCAGCATTTT.

This chain connects TRBV20-1 to TRBJ2-1; 11 bases are shared with TRBD2. Per germline, CDR1 DFQATT and CDR2 SNEGSKA (reference sequence). CDR3 length equals 15 residues. V was clipped by 4 bases and J by 7 bases; unmatched bases: 9. The CDR3 DNA sequence: TGCAGTGCTATTAAACCCGGGACTAGCGGAAATGAGCAGTTCTTC. It is translated as CSAIKPGTSGNEQFF.

This clonotype was seen more than once but under ten times. The CDR3 DNA follows: TGTGCTAGCGGTTTAGGTCAAGTCTATGGCTACACCTTC. Protein product: CASGLGQVYGYTF. J is TRBJ1-2 and V is TRBV12-3 or TRBV12-4; no firm D call. This CDR3 is built from 13 residues.

The chain links TRBV27 to TRBJ2-1; 10 bases line up with TRBD1. The trim removed 6 bases at V and 9 bases at J, leaving 8 bases unmatched. The CDR3 spans 14 residues. Germline V gene lookup returns CDR1 MNHEY and CDR2 SMNVEV (reference sequence). CDR3 in DNA: TGTGCCAGCAGCCGGGACAGGGGTTGGGGTGAGCAGTTCTTC. This sequence encodes CASSRDRGWGEQFF.

V and J are TRBV3-1 and TRBJ1-3, with no clear D. The CDR3 contains 15 residues. Germline V gene data show CDR1 as LGHDT and CDR2 as YNNKEL (reference sequence). V was pared by 3 bases and J by 0 bases, with 9 bases between. The CDR3 region is CASSQGGNSGNTIYF. The DNA for the CDR3 is TGTGCCAGCAGCCAGGGAGGGAACTCTGGAAACACCATATATTTT.

V and J are TRBV2 and TRBJ2-7; 13 bases map to TRBD2. This CDR3 has 15 amino acids. Trimming removed 6 bases from V and 2 bases from J; junction bases left unmatched: 4. CDR1 and CDR2 from the germline V gene are SNHLY and FYNNEI. The CDR3 spells CASRKGTSGAYEQYF. CDR3 sequence (DNA): TGTGCCAGCAGAAAAGGGACTAGCGGGGCCTACGAGCAGTACTTC.

A few counts support this clonotype. The gene calls are TRBV20-1 and TRBJ1-3; the D is unclear. Between the trimmed V and J ends, which lost 2 bases and 2 bases, there was a span of 10 bases. This CDR3 contains 14 residues. Germline CDR1 reads DFQATT; CDR2 reads SNEGSKA (reference sequence). Written as DNA, the CDR3 is TGCAGTGCTAGAATATACGCGACTGGAAACACCATATATTTT. Translated, it gives CSARIYATGNTIYF.